Included here is one T cell receptor beta chain sequence, with context. What it binds is not known. The entry originates in a study of OX40 agonist ivuxolimab in advanced cancers. Findings of the study overall: Within 6 weeks, CD4+ and CD8+ blood T cells expanded clonally at 0.1 to 3.0 mg/kg. Averaging showed that CD8+ T cells had more expanded clones than CD4+ did.

The germline V gene encodes CDR1 SGHTA and CDR2 FQGTGA. The CDR3 contains 15 residues. The J segment lost 8 bases and the V segment lost 4 bases, leaving 3 bases of the junction unmatched. Clones were sequenced by immunoSEQ multiplex PCR, and TCRdb holds only the in-frame ones, with some missing. The repertoire has fewer than 35,000 clones, roughly four fifths of them found once; the top ten carry about a fifth. This specimen consisted of CD4+ or CD8+ T cells sorted from blood, obtained in a trial of the OX40 agonist ivuxolimab. This chain uses TRBV7-3 with TRBJ2-1, with 15 bases lining up with TRBD2. The TCR was taken from an adult with an advanced solid tumor such as melanoma, head and neck, liver or kidney cancer. DNA for the CDR3: TGTGCCAGCAGCTCCCGGACTAGCGGGAGGGATGAGCAGTTCTTC. Its translation is CASSSRTSGRDEQFF.